This TCR beta chain was captured in a study of T-cell memory formation after mild COVID-19. Study-wide points: CM and EM subsets held most contracting CD4+ clones; EMRA held CD8+ ones. Contracting clones, day 15 to 85, had balanced CD4/CD8, and later expanders favored CD4+. There was no confirmation that second-wave clones peaking on day 37 were SARS-CoV-2 specific.

Comments on this clonotype: Its target is not known.

5'RACE, which relied on constant-segment primers, yielded TCR alpha and TCR beta cDNA libraries carrying sample barcodes and UMIs. TCRdb analysed the 5' RACE reads with MiXCR anew, one entry per CDR3 protein. The data contain 100,000 to 150,000 distinct CDR3 sequences, approximately 5.9% of them singletons. The V and J ends lost 3 bases and 0 bases respectively, with 2 bases between them. The length of the CDR3 is 13 residues. Germline V gene lookup returns CDR1 KGHSH and CDR2 LQKENI. Sequenced input: PBMCs or a T cell subset sorted from them (not recorded which). The chain links TRBV18 to TRBJ1-4, with D unresolved. This TCR came from an adult woman who had mild COVID-19 (a few samples of this study predate the infection). Cell type and time point are not known. This chain's CDR3 is CASSPATNEKLFF. Written as DNA, the CDR3 is TGTGCCAGCTCACCCGCAACTAATGAAAAACTGTTTTTT.